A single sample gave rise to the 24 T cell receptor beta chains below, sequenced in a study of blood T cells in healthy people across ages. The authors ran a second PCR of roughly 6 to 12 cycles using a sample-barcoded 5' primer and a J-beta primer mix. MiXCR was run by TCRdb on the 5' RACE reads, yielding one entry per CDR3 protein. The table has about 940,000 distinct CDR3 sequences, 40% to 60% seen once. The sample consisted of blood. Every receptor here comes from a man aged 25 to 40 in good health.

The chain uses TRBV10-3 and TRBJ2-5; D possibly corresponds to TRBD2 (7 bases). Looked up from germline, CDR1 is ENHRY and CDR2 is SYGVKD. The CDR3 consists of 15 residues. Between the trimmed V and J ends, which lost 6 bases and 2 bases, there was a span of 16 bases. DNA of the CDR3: TGTGCCATCAGCCGGGAGGACAGCGGGCAAGAGACCCAGTACTTC. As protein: CAISREDSGQETQYF.

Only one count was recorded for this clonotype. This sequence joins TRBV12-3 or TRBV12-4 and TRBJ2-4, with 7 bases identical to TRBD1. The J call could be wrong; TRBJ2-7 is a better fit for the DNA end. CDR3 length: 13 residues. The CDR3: CASSFRTGYEQYF. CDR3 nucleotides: TGTGCCAGCAGTTTTAGGACAGGCTACGAGCAGTACTTC.

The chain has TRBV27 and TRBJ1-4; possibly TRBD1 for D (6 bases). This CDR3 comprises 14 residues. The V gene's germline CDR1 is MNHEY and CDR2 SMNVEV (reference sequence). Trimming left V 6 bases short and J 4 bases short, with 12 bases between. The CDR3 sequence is CASSRTGINEKLFF. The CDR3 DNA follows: TGTGCCAGCAGCAGAACAGGGATTAATGAAAAACTGTTTTTT.

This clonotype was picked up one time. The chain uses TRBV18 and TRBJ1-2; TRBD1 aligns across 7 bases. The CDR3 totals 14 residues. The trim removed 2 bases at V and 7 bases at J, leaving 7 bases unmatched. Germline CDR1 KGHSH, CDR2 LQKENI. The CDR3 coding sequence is TGTGCCAGCTCACCAGATCAGGGGGTCAGTGGCTACACCTTC. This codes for CASSPDQGVSGYTF.

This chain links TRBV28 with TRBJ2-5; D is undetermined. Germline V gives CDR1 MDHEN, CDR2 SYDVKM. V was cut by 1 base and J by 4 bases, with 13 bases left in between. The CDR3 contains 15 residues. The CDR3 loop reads CASSLSPGWGETQYF. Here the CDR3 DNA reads TGTGCCAGCAGTTTATCCCCAGGATGGGGAGAGACCCAGTACTTC.

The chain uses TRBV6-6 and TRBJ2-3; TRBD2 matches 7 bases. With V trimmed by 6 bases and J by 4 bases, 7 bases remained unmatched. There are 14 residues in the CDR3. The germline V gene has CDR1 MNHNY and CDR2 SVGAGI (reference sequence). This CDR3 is CASSPGGDSDTQYF. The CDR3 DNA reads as TGTGCCAGCAGCCCTGGGGGGGATTCAGATACGCAGTATTTT.

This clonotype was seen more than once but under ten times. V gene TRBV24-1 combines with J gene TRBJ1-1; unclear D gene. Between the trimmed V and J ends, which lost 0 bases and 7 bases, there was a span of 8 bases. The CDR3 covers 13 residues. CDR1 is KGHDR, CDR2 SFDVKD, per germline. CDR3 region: CATSDLGRGEAFF. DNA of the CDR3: TGTGCCACCAGTGATTTGGGTCGAGGTGAAGCTTTCTTT.

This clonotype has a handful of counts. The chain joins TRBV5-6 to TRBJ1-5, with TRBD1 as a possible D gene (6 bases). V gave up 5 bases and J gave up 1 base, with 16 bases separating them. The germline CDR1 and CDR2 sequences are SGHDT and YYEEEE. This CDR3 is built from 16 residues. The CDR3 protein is CASSYYGGSSNQPQHF. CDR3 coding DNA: TGTGCCAGCAGTTATTACGGGGGCTCCAGCAATCAGCCCCAGCATTTT.

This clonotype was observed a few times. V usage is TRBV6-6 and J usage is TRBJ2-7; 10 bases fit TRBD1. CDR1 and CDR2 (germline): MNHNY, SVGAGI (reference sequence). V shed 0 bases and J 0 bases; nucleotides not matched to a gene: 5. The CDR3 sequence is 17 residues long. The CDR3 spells CASSYSGQGPYSYEQYF. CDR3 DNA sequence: TGTGCCAGCAGTTACTCGGGACAGGGGCCATACTCCTACGAGCAGTACTTC.

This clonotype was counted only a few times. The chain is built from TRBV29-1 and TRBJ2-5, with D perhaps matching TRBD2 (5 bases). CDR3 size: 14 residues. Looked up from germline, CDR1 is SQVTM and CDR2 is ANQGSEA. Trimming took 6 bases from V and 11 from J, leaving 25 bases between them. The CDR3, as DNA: TGCAGCGTCCCAGGACTCTTCCCAGTCGATGAGCAGTACTTC. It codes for CSVPGLFPVDEQYF.

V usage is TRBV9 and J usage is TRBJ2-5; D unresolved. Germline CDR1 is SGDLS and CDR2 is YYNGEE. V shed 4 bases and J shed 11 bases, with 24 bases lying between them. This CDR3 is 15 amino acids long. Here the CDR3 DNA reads TGTGCCAGCAGCCCCCAGACCAGTTCTCTTCTAGAGCAGTACTTC. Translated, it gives CASSPQTSSLLEQYF.

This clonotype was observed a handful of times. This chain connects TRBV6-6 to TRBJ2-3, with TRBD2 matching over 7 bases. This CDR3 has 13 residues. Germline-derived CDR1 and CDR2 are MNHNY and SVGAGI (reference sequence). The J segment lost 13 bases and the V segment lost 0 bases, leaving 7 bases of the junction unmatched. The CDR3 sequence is CASSYSGLDKEYF. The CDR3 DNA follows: TGTGCCAGCAGTTACTCTGGACTAGATAAGGAGTATTTT.

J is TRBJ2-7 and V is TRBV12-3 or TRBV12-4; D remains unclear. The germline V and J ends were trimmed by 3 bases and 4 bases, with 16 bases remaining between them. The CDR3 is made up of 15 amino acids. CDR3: CASSLASRLVYEQYF. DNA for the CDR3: TGTGCCAGCAGTTTGGCCAGTAGGCTAGTATACGAGCAGTACTTC.

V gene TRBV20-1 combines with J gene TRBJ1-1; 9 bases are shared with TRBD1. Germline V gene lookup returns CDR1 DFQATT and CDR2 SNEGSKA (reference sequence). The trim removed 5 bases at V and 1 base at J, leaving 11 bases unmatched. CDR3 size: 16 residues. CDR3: CSAPIGTGMQNTEAFF. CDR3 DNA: TGCAGTGCTCCAATTGGGACAGGGATGCAGAACACTGAAGCTTTCTTT.

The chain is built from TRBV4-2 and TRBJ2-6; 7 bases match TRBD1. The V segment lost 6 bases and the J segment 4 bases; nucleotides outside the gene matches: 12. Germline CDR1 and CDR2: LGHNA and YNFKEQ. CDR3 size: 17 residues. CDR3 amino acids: CASSSEKQGNGANVLTF. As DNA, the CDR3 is TGTGCCAGCAGTTCCGAAAAACAGGGGAACGGGGCCAACGTCCTGACTTTC.

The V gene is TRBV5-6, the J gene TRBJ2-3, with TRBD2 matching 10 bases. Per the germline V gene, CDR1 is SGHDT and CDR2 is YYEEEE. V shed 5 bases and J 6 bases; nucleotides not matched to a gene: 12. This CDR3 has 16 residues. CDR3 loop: CASSWPTSGEGDTQYF. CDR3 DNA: TGTGCCAGCAGTTGGCCAACTAGCGGGGAGGGGGATACGCAGTATTTT. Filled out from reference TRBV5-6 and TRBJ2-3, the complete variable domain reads DAGVTQSPTHLIKTRGQQVTLRCSPKSGHDTVSWYQQALGQGPQFIFQYYEEEERQRGNFPDRFSGHQFPNYSSELNVNALLLGDSALYLCASSWPTSGEGDTQYFGPGTRLTVL.

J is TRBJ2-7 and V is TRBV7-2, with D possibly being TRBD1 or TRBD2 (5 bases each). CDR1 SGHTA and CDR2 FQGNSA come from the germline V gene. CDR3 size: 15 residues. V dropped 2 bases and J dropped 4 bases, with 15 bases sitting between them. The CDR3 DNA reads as TGTGCCAGCAGCTTAAGCCCGGCTGAGGGGTACGAGCAGTACTTC. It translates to CASSLSPAEGYEQYF.

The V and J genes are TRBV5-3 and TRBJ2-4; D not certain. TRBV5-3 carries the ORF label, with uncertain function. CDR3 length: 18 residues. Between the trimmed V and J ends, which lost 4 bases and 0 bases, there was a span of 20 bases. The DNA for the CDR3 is TGTGCCAGAAGCGGCTTTCGGACGATTGGAATAGCCAAAAACATTCAGTACTTC. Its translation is CARSGFRTIGIAKNIQYF.

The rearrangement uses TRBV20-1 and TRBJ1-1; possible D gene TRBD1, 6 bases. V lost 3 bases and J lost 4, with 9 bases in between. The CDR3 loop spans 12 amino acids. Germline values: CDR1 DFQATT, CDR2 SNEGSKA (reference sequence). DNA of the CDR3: TGCAGTGCTAGTGTCAGGGGCACTGAAGCTTTCTTT. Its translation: CSASVRGTEAFF.

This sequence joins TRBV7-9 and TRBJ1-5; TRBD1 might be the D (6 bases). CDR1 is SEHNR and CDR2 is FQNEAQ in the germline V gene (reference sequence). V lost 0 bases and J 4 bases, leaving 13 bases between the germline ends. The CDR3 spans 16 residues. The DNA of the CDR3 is TGTGCCAGCAGCTTAGCCGCAGGGGCCGGGAATCAGCCCCAGCATTTT. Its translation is CASSLAAGAGNQPQHF.

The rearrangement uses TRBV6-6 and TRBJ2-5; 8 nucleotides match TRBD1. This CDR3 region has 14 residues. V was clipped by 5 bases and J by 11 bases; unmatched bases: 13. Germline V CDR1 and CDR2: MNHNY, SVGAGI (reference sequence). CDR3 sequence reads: CASSVQGAPGEQYF. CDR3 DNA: TGTGCCAGCAGTGTCCAGGGGGCGCCAGGGGAGCAGTACTTC.

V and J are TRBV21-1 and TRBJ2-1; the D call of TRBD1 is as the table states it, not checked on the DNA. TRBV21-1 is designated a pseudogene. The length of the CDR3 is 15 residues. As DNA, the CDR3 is TGTGCCAGCAGCGCCTTCCAGGGGCGTTTCAGTGAGCAGTTCTTC. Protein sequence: CASSAFQGRFSEQFF.

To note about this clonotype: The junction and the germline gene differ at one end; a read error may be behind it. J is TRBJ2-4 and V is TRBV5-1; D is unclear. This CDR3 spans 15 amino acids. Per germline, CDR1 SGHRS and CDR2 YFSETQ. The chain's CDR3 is CASSLGVPAKSIQYF. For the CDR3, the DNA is TGCGCCAGCAGCTTGGGGGTCCCAGCCAAAAGCATTCAGTACTTC. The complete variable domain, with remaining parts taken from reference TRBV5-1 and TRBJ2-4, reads KAGVTQTPRYLIKTRGQQVTLSCSPISGHRSVSWYQQTPGQGLQFLFEYFSETQRNKGNFPGRFSGRQFSNSRSEMNVSTLELGDSALYLCASSLGVPAKSIQYFGAGTRLSVL.

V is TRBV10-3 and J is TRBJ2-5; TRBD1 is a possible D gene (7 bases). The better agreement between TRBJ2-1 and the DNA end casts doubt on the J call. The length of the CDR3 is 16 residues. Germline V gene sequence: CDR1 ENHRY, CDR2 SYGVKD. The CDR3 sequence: CAIREGQQATGETQFF. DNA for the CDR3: TGTGCCATCAGGGAGGGACAGCAGGCCACTGGGGAGACCCAGTTCTTC.